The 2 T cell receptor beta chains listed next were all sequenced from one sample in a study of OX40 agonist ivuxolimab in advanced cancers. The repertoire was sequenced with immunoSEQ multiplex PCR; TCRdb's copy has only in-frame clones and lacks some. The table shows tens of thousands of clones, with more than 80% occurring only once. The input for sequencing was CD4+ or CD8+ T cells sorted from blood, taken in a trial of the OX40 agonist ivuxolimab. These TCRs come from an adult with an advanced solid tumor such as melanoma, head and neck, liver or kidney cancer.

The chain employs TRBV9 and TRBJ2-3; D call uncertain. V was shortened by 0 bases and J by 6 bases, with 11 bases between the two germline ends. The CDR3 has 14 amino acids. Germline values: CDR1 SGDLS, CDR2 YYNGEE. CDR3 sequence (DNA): TGTGCCAGCAGCGTAGGCCCCACCCGGGATACGCAGTATTTT. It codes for CASSVGPTRDTQYF.

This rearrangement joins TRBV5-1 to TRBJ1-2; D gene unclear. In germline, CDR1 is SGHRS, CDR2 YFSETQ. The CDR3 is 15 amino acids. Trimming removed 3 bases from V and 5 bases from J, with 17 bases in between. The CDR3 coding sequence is TGCGCCAGCAGCTCCGGACGTGACACTGGGTATGGCTACACCTTC. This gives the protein CASSSGRDTGYGYTF.